These 5 T cell receptor beta chains were sequenced from one sample in a study of human T cells and chemical hapten exposure. RNA extraction used unfractionated whole blood as the source of total RNA. TCRdb fed the 5' RACE reads into MiXCR, producing one record per CDR3 protein. The sample has around 82,000 distinct CDR3 sequences; roughly 7.7% are singletons. The receptor source for this set is a male donor in good health.

At least ten counts were recorded for this clonotype. CDR3 in DNA: TGTGCCAGCAGTCAGTCCCGGACAGGGGAACTCTATGGCTACACCTTC. Translated, it gives CASSQSRTGELYGYTF. V usage is TRBV6-2 or TRBV6-3 and J usage is TRBJ1-2, with 9 bases that match TRBD1. Trimming removed 5 bases from V and 4 bases from J; junction bases left unmatched: 11. This CDR3 comprises 16 residues. Germline loops: CDR1 MNHEY, CDR2 SVGEGT.

This clonotype was observed at least ten times. The rearrangement links TRBV20-1 to TRBJ1-6; D is unclear. CDR1 is DFQATT, CDR2 SNEGSKA, per germline (reference sequence). CDR3 length equals 15 residues. Trimming pared 1 base from V and 2 bases from J, leaving 9 bases between. CDR3: CSARGGPTYNSPLHF. CDR3 DNA sequence: TGCAGTGCTAGAGGGGGTCCAACCTATAATTCACCCCTCCACTTT.

The chain carries TRBV5-1 and TRBJ2-5; D may be TRBD2 (5 bases). The V and J ends lost 2 bases and 5 bases respectively, with 10 bases between them. Germline V gene lookup returns CDR1 SGHRS and CDR2 YFSETQ. The CDR3 loop spans 13 amino acids. The CDR3 DNA follows: TGCGCCAGCAGCTTTGCGACGGGGGAGACCCAGTACTTC. This sequence encodes CASSFATGETQYF.

This clonotype was observed at least ten times. The rearrangement uses TRBV6-2 or TRBV6-3 and TRBJ1-5; D is possibly TRBD1 (5 bases). V gave up 5 bases and J gave up 3 bases, with 11 bases separating them. The germline CDR1 and CDR2 sequences are MNHEY and SVGEGT. CDR3 length: 14 residues. The CDR3 protein is CASSLQGFNQPQHF. The CDR3 coding sequence is TGTGCCAGCAGTCTTCAGGGATTCAATCAGCCCCAGCATTTT.

This clonotype has just a few counts. The gene calls are TRBV15 and TRBJ1-1, with D perhaps matching TRBD1 (6 bases). V lost 2 bases and J 5 bases, leaving 18 bases between the germline ends. Looked up from germline, CDR1 is LNHNV and CDR2 is YYDKDF (reference sequence). The CDR3 runs 16 residues. CDR3 DNA sequence: TGTGCCACCAGCAGAAGGGGGTCAGGGTCGGGGACTGAAGCTTTCTTT. Protein: CATSRRGSGSGTEAFF.